The 18 T cell receptor beta chains listed next were all sequenced from one sample in a study of T cells after yellow fever vaccination. TCRdb used MiXCR to reprocess the 5' RACE reads, holding one entry per CDR3 protein. The table lists some 340,000 distinct CDR3 sequences, about 4% of them singletons. The source was PBMCs, collected 5 days after the yellow fever booster vaccination. Source of these receptors: a man aged 18 to 30 who received the YFV17D yellow fever vaccine.

This clonotype was counted between two and nine times. The V and J genes are TRBV5-1 and TRBJ2-7, with D unresolved. The CDR3 runs to 13 residues. The ends were cut back, 3 bases at V and 2 bases at J, with 9 bases in the middle. Germline-derived CDR1 and CDR2 are SGHRS and YFSETQ. CDR3 nucleotide sequence: TGCGCCAGCAGCTGGCAGCCAGCCTACGAGCAGTACTTC. Its protein product is CASSWQPAYEQYF.

The V call is TRBV6-1, the J call TRBJ2-7; 9 bases map to TRBD1. Trimming at V came to 5 bases and at J to 5 bases, leaving 4 bases not matched to a gene. From germline, CDR1 is MNHNS and CDR2 SASEGT. This CDR3 contains 13 residues. The CDR3 DNA reads as TGTGCCAGCAGTCCGGACAGGGGCGACGAGCAGTACGTC. Its translation is CASSPDRGDEQYV.

The chain employs TRBV5-1 and TRBJ2-3; 9 positions agree with TRBD1. This CDR3 comprises 14 residues. J gave up 8 bases and V 0 bases, and 4 bases lay outside the gene matches. CDR1 is SGHRS, CDR2 YFSETQ, per germline. This CDR3 reads CASSLEDRGSTQYF. The DNA for the CDR3 is TGCGCCAGCAGCTTGGAGGACAGGGGAAGTACGCAGTATTTT.

This clonotype has more than one count but fewer than ten. The CDR3 reads CASSLSGQGASLSTDTQYF. The CDR3 nucleotides read TGTGCCAGCAGCCTGTCTGGACAGGGGGCTTCCCTAAGCACAGATACGCAGTATTTT. V is TRBV7-8 and J is TRBJ2-3, with 11 nucleotides matching TRBD1. Germline loops: CDR1 SGHVS, CDR2 FQNEAQ. The CDR3 covers 19 residues. The junction had 13 bases not matched to a gene; V was cut back by 5 bases and J by 0 bases.

The CDR3 DNA reads TGCGCCAGCAGCCCACCGGGACGGCACACCGGGGAGCTGTTTTTT. The encoded protein is CASSPPGRHTGELFF. This sequence joins TRBV4-3 and TRBJ2-2; D possibly uses TRBD1 or TRBD2 (5 bases each). V shed 4 bases and J shed 3 bases, with 12 bases lying between them. CDR1 and CDR2 (germline): LGHNA, YSLEER. The CDR3 contains 15 residues.

This clonotype was detected only a few times. This chain joins TRBV6-5 and TRBJ1-2; D is undetermined. CDR1 is MNHEY, CDR2 SVGAGI, per germline. V lost 6 bases, J lost 5 bases, and 10 bases lay in between. The CDR3 is 12 residues long. In DNA, the CDR3 is TGTGCCAGCAGCCCAGGTTTTTATGGCTACACCTTC. As protein: CASSPGFYGYTF.

This clonotype was observed a handful of times. The V call is TRBV7-6, the J call TRBJ2-3, with 8 bases matching TRBD2. In germline, CDR1 is SGHVS, CDR2 FNYEAQ. The CDR3 loop spans 17 amino acids. Germline trimming cut 1 base from V and 2 bases from J; bases unmatched to any gene: 8. CDR3 sequence: CASSLVPPGGVTDTQYF. The CDR3, as DNA: TGTGCCAGCAGCTTAGTCCCCCCGGGGGGGGTCACAGATACGCAGTATTTT.

V usage is TRBV6-6 and J usage is TRBJ1-5; the D gene is possibly TRBD1 (6 bases). Per germline, CDR1 MNHNY and CDR2 SVGAGI (reference sequence). V lost 6 bases and J 1 base, leaving 13 bases between the germline ends. The CDR3 is 15 amino acids. The CDR3 DNA reads as TGTGCCAGCAGACCCCCCGGGGGCAGCAATCAGCCCCAGCATTTT. This sequence encodes CASRPPGGSNQPQHF.

In this sample, this clonotype turned up a few times. V usage is TRBV6-5 and J usage is TRBJ2-1; D remains unclear. The V end lost 0 bases, the J end lost 8 bases, and 5 bases lay between the germline ends. The length of the CDR3 is 12 residues. Germline loops: CDR1 MNHEY, CDR2 SVGAGI. The CDR3 coding sequence is TGTGCCAGCAGTTACTCGGCGGATGAGCAGTTCTTC. Translated, it gives CASSYSADEQFF.

The chain links TRBV19 to TRBJ1-1, with D possibly matching TRBD1 (5 bases). Trimming stripped 6 bases from V and 3 bases from J, with 14 bases between. There are 14 residues in the CDR3. Per the germline V gene, CDR1 is LNHDA and CDR2 is SQIVND (reference sequence). The CDR3 region has the DNA TGTGCCAGTAGCCCCGGGACGGCGTACACTGAAGCTTTCTTT. It encodes CASSPGTAYTEAFF.

This clonotype appeared many times. The chain uses TRBV4-1 and TRBJ1-5, with a weak D call TRBD1 (6 bases). The CDR3 sequence is 17 residues long. Looked up from germline, CDR1 is MGHRA and CDR2 is YSYEKL. Trimming shortened V by 0 bases and J by 0 bases, and 12 bases separated the two germline ends. Written as DNA, the CDR3 is TGCGCCAGCAGCCAAGAAGAACAGGGCTATAGCAATCAGCCCCAGCATTTT. As protein: CASSQEEQGYSNQPQHF.

This clonotype was seen a few times. This chain connects TRBV5-4 to TRBJ2-6; unclear D gene. V dropped 0 bases and J dropped 4 bases, with 11 bases sitting between them. This CDR3 has 16 amino acids. The germline V gene encodes CDR1 SGHNT and CDR2 YYREEE (reference sequence). The CDR3 loop is CASSLGPSAGANVLTF. The CDR3, as DNA: TGTGCCAGCAGCTTGGGTCCCAGTGCCGGGGCCAACGTCCTGACTTTC.

V and J are TRBV5-1 and TRBJ2-7, with a weak D call TRBD2 (6 bases). V was clipped by 3 bases and J by 3 bases, with 16 bases between them. The CDR3 length is 15 residues. The germline V gene encodes CDR1 SGHRS and CDR2 YFSETQ. DNA for the CDR3: TGCGCCAGCAGCTCAAGGACCGGGGGTAACTACGAGCAGTACTTC. Protein sequence: CASSSRTGGNYEQYF.

The chain recombines TRBV12-3 or TRBV12-4 with TRBJ2-3; TRBD2 might be the D (6 bases). This CDR3 contains 18 residues. The V and J ends lost 2 bases and 3 bases respectively, with 21 bases between them. CDR3 nucleotides: TGTGCCAGCAGTTTATCTAGCGACCTAACGTGGTTTACAGATACGCAGTATTTT. This translates into CASSLSSDLTWFTDTQYF.

This clonotype showed up just a few times. This rearrangement joins TRBV5-1 to TRBJ2-3; D unresolved. The V and J ends lost 5 bases and 6 bases respectively, with 7 bases between them. This CDR3 is 11 amino acids long. The V gene's germline CDR1 is SGHRS and CDR2 YFSETQ. CDR3 nucleotide sequence: TGCGCCAGCAGGGACGGCGATACGCAGTATTTT. Its protein is CASRDGDTQYF.

V usage is TRBV5-1 and J usage is TRBJ1-1; 7 bases are a match to TRBD1. Trimming at V came to 2 bases and at J to 5 bases, leaving 9 bases not matched to a gene. There are 15 residues in the CDR3. The germline gives CDR1 SGHRS, CDR2 YFSETQ. This chain's CDR3 is CASSLKGAASTEAFF. DNA for the CDR3: TGCGCCAGCAGCTTAAAGGGGGCGGCTTCAACTGAAGCTTTCTTT.

This clonotype was picked up a small number of times. This chain links TRBV4-3 with TRBJ1-3; no reliable D call. CDR3 size: 16 residues. Germline loops: CDR1 LGHNA, CDR2 YSLEER. Trimming took 0 bases from V and 0 from J, leaving 9 bases between them. This CDR3 reads CASSQDRGSSGNTIYF. The CDR3 coding sequence is TGCGCCAGCAGCCAAGATCGGGGTAGCTCTGGAAACACCATATATTTT.

This clonotype was seen at least ten times. The chain carries TRBV6-5 and TRBJ2-7; 9 nucleotides line up with TRBD2. CDR3 length equals 18 residues. With 6 bases clipped from V and 7 bases from J, the junction kept 22 bases outside the gene matches. Germline V CDR1 and CDR2: MNHEY, SVGAGI. The CDR3 DNA is TGTGCCAGCAGGGCCGTGGGATCCGGGACTAGCTCAGGAAGGGAGCAGTACTTC. The encoded protein is CASRAVGSGTSSGREQYF.